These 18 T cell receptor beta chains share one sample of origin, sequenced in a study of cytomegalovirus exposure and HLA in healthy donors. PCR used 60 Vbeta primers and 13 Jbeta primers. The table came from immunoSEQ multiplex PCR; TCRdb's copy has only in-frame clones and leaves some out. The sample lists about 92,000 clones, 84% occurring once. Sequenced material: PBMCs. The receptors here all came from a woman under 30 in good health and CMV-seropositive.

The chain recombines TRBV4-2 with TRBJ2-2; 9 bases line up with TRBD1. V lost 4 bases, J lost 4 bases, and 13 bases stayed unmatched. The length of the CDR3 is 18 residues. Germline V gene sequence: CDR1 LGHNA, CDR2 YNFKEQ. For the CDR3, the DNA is TGTGCCAGCAGCCGGGTCACCGACGGGACAGGGATCACCGGGGAGCTGTTTTTT. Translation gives CASSRVTDGTGITGELFF.

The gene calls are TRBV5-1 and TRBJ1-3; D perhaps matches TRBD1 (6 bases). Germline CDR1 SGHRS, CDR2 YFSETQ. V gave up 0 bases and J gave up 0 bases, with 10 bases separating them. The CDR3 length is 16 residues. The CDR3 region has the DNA TGCGCCAGCAGCTTGGGCCACAGGGACTCTGGAAACACCATATATTTT. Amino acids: CASSLGHRDSGNTIYF.

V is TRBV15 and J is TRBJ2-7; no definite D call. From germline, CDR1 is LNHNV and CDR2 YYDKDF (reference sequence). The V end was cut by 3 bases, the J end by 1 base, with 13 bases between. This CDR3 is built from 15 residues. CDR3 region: CATSSDLRKSYEQYF. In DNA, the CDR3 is TGTGCCACCAGCAGTGATTTGAGAAAGTCCTACGAGCAGTACTTC.

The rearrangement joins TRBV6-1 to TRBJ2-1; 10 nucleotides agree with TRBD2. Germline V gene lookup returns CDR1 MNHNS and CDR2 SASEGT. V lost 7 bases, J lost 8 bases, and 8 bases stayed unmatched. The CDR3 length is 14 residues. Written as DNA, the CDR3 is TGTGCCAGCATAAGCGGGGGGGCCGACTATGAGCAGTTCTTC. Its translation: CASISGGADYEQFF.

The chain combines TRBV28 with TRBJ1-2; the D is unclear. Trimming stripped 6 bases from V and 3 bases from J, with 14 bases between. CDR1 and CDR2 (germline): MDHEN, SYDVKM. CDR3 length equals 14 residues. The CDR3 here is CASSPNTQDYGYTF. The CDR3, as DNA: TGTGCCAGCAGCCCGAACACCCAGGACTATGGCTACACCTTC.

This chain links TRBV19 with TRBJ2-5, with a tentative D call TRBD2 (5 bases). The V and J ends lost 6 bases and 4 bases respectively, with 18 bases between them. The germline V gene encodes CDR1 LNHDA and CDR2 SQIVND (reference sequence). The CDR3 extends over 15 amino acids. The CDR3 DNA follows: TGTGCCAGTAGACCACGCCGGGGAATTGGAGAGACCCAGTACTTC. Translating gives CASRPRRGIGETQYF.

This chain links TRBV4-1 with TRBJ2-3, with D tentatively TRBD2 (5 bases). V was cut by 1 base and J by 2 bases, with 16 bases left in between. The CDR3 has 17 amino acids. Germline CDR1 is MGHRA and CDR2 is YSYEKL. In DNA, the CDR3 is TGCGCCAGCAGCCAAGCAATCGCGGGTGTCGCCACAGATACGCAGTATTTT. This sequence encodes CASSQAIAGVATDTQYF.

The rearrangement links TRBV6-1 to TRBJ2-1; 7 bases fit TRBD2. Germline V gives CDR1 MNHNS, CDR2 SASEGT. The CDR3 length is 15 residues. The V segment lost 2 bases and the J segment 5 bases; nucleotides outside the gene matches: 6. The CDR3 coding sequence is TGTGCCAGCAGTGAATGGGCTAGCGGAGACAATGAGCAGTTCTTC. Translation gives CASSEWASGDNEQFF.

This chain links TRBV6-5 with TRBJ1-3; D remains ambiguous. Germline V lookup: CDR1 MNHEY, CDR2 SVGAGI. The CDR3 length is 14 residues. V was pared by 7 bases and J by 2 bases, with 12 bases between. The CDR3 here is CASTPTFAGNTIYF. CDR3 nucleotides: TGTGCCAGCACCCCGACATTCGCTGGAAACACCATATATTTT.

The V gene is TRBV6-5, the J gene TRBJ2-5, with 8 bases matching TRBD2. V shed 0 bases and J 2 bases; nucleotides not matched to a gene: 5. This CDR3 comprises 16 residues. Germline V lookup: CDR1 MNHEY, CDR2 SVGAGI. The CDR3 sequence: CASSYSPSGGQETQYF. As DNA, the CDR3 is TGTGCCAGCAGTTACTCCCCCTCGGGGGGGCAAGAGACCCAGTACTTC.

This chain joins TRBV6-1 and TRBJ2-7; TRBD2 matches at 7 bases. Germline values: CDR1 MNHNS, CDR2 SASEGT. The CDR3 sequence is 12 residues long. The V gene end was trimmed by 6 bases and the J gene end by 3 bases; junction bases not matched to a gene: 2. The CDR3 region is CASRGGIYEQYF. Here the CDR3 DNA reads TGTGCCAGCAGGGGGGGGATCTACGAGCAGTACTTC.

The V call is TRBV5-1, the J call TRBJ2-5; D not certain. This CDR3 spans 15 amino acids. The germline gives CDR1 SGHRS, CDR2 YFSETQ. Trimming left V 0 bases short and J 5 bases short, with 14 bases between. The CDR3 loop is CASSLAAAGGETQYF. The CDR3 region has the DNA TGCGCCAGCAGCTTGGCGGCAGCCGGCGGCGAGACCCAGTACTTC.

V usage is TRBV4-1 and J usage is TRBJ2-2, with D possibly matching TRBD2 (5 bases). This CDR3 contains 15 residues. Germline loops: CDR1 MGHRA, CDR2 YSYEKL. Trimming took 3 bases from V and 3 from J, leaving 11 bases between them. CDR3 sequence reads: CASSHQLADTGELFF. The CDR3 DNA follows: TGCGCCAGCAGCCACCAGCTAGCTGACACCGGGGAGCTGTTTTTT.

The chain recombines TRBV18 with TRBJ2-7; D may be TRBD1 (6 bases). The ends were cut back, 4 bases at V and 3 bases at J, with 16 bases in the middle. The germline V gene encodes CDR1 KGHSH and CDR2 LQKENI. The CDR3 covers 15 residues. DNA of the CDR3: TGTGCCAGCTCACAACCAGGGGCCGTATACTACGAGCAGTACTTC. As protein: CASSQPGAVYYEQYF.

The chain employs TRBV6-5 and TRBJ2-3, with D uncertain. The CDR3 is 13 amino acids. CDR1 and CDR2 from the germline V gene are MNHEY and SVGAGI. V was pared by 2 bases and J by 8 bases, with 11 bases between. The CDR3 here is CASSYESPGTQYF. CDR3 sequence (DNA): TGTGCCAGCAGTTACGAGAGCCCCGGTACGCAGTATTTT.

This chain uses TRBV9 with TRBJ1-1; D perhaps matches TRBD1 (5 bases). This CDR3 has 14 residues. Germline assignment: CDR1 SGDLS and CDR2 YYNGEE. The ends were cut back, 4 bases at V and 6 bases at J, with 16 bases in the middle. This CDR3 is CASSRGPEWAEAFF. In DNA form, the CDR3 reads TGTGCCAGCAGCAGGGGCCCAGAATGGGCTGAAGCTTTCTTT.

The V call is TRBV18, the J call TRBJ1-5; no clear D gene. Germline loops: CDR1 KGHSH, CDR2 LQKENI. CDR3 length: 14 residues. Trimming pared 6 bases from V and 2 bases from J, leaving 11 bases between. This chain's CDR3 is CASSVGGRNQPQHF. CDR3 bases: TGTGCCAGCTCCGTGGGAGGGCGCAATCAGCCCCAGCATTTT.

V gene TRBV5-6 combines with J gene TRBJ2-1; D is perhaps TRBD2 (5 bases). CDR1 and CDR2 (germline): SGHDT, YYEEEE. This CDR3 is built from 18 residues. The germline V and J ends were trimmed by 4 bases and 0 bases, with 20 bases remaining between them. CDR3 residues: CASSGAPAVISSYNEQFF. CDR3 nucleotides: TGTGCCAGCAGCGGCGCACCAGCGGTTATAAGCTCCTACAATGAGCAGTTCTTC.